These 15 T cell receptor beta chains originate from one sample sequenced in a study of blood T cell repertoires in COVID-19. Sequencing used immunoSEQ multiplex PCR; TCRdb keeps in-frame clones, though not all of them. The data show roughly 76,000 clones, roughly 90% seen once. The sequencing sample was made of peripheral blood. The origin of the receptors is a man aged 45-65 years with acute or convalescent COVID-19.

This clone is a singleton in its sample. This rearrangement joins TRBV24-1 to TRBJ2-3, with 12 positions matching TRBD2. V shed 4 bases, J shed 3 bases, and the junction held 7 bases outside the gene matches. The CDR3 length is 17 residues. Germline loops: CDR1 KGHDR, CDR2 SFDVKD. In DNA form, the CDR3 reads TGTGCCACCAGTGACCTGACTAGCGGGAGTGCGACAGATACGCAGTATTTT. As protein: CATSDLTSGSATDTQYF.

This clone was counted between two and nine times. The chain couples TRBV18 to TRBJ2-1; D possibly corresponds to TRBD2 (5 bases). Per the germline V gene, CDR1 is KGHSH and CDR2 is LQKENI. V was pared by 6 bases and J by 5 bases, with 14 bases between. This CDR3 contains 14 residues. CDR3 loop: CASSLRDMNNEQFF. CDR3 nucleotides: TGTGCCAGCTCGCTCCGGGATATGAACAATGAGCAGTTCTTC.

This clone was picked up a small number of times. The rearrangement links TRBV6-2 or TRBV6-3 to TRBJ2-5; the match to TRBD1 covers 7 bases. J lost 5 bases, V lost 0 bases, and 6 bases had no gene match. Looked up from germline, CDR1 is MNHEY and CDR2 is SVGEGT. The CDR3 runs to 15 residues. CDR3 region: CASSYSSTGSETQYF. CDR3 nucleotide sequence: TGTGCCAGCAGTTACTCTTCGACAGGGAGTGAGACCCAGTACTTC.

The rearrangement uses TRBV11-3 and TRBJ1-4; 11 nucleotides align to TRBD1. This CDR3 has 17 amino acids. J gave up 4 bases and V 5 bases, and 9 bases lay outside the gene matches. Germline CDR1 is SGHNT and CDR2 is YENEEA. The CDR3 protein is CASSRQDRGQCNEKLFF. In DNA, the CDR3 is TGTGCCAGCAGCCGACAGGACAGGGGGCAATGTAATGAAAAACTGTTTTTT.

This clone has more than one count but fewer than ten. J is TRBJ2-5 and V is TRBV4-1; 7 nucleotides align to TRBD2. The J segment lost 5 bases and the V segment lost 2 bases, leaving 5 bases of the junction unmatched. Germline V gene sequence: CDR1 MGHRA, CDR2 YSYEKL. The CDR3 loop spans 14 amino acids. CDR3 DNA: TGCGCCAGCAGCCAAAGGACTAGGAGGGAGACCCAGTACTTC. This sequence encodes CASSQRTRRETQYF.

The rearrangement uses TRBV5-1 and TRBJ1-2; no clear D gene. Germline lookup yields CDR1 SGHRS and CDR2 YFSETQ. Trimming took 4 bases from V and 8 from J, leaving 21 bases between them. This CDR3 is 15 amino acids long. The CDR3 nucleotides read TGCGCCAGCAGCCCCCTAAACGTGGAGGGAGTAGGCTACACCTTC. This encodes CASSPLNVEGVGYTF.

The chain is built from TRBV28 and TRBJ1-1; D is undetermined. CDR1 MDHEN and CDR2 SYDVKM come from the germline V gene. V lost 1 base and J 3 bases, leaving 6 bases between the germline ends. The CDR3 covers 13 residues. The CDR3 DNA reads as TGTGCCAGCAGTTTATCGCCGGACACTGAAGCTTTCTTT. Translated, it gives CASSLSPDTEAFF.

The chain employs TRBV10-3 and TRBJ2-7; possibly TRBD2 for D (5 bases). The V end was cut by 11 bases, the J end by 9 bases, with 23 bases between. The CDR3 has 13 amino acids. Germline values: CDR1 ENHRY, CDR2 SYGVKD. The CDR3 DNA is TGTGCCTCCACCCGGGCTAGGGAGTTCTGGCAGTACTTC. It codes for CASTRAREFWQYF.

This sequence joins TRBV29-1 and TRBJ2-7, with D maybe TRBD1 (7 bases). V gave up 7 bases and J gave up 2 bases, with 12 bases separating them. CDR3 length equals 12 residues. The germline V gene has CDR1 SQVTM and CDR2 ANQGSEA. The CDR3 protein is CSARGDAYEQYF. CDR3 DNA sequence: TGCAGCGCCAGGGGGGACGCCTACGAGCAGTACTTC.

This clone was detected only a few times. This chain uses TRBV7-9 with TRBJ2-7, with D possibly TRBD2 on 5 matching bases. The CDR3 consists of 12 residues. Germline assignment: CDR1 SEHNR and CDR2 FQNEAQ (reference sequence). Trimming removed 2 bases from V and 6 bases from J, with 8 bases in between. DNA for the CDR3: TGTGCCAGCAGCTTACTCAGCGGCGAGCAGTACGTC. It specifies CASSLLSGEQYV.

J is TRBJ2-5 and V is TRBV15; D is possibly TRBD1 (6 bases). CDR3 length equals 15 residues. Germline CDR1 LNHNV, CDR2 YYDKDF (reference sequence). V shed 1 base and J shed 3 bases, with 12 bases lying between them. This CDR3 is CATSRGGGLEETQYF. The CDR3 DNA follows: TGTGCCACCAGCAGAGGTGGGGGCCTCGAAGAGACCCAGTACTTC.

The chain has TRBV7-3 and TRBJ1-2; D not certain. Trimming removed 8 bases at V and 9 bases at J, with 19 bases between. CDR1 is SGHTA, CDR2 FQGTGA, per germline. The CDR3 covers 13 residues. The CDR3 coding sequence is TGTGCCAGCCGGGTGACGAAAGATGGAAGCTACACCTTC. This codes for CASRVTKDGSYTF.

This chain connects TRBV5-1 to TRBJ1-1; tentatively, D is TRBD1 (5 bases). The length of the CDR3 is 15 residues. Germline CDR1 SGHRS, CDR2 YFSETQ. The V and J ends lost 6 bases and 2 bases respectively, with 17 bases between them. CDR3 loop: CASKTSPRANTEAFF. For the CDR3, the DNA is TGCGCCAGCAAAACTTCCCCCAGGGCCAACACTGAAGCTTTCTTT.

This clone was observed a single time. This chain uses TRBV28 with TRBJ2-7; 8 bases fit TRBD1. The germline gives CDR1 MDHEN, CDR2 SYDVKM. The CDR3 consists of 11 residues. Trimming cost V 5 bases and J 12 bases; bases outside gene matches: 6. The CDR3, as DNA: TGTGCCAGCAGTCTTGGACAGGGCCCGTACTTC. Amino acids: CASSLGQGPYF.

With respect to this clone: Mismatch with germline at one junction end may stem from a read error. CDR3 loop: CSVERDSEEAQYF. The CDR3 nucleotides read TGCAGCGTTGAACGGGACAGCGAAGAGGCCCAGTACTTC. The rearrangement links TRBV29-1 to TRBJ2-5; 7 positions agree with TRBD1. Germline CDR1 is SQVTM and CDR2 is ANQGSEA. The length of the CDR3 is 13 residues.